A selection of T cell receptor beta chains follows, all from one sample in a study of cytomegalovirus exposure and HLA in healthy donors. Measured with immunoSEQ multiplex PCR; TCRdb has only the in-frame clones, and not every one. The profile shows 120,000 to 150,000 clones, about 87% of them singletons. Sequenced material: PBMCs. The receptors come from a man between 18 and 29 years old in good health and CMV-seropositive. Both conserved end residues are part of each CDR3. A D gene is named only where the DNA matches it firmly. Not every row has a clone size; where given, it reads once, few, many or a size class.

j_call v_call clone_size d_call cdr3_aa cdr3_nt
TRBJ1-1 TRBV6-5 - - CASSRSQVPLIF TGTGCCAGCAGCAGATCCCAGGTCCCCCTCATCTTT
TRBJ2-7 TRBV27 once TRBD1 CASHMTGGSHEQYF TGTGCCAGCCACATGACAGGGGGTAGCCACGAGCAGTACTTC
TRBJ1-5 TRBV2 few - CASSTSGWGGRQPQHF TGTGCCAGCAGTACTTCCGGGTGGGGGGGCAGACAGCCCCAGCATTTT
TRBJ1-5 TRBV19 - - CASISEGGGNQPQHF TGTGCCAGTATATCTGAAGGGGGTGGCAATCAGCCCCAGCATTTT
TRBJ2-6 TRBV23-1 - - CASIGAGANVLTF TGCGCCAGTATCGGGGCTGGGGCCAACGTCCTGACTTTC
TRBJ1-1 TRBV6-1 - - CASSEILTGGAFF TGTGCCAGCAGTGAAATCCTGACAGGCGGGGCTTTCTTT
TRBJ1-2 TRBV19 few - CASNEGYGYTF TGTGCCAGTAATGAGGGTTATGGCTACACCTTC
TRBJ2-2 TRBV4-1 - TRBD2 CASSQEGLAGGPGELFF TGCGCCAGCAGCCAAGAGGGACTAGCGGGAGGACCCGGGGAGCTGTTTTTT
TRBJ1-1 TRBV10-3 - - CAISGPSQGAFF TGTGCCATCAGTGGTCCCTCCCAGGGGGCTTTCTTT
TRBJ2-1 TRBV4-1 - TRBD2 CASSQDPTAGDHNEQFF TGCGCCAGCAGCCAAGATCCGACAGCGGGGGACCACAATGAGCAGTTCTTC
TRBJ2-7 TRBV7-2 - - CASSRTGPYEQYF TGTGCCAGCAGCAGAACAGGCCCTTACGAGCAGTACTTC
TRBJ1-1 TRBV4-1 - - CASSPPRMEGRTEAFF TGCGCCAGCAGCCCGCCTAGAATGGAGGGCCGCACTGAAGCTTTCTTT
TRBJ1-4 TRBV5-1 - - CASSLAGRYEKLFF TGCGCCAGCAGCTTGGCCGGGAGGTATGAAAAACTGTTTTTT
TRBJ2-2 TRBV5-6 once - CASSSLADRGGELFF TGTGCCAGCAGCTCCTTAGCGGATAGAGGCGGGGAGCTGTTTTTT
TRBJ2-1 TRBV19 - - CASSIDVYNEQFF TGTGCCAGTAGTATAGACGTCTACAATGAGCAGTTCTTC
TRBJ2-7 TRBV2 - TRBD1 CASRVGTVGKQYF TGTGCCAGCAGGGTTGGGACAGTCGGCAAGCAGTACTTC
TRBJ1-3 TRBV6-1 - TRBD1 CASSGPYRGPGNTIYF TGTGCCAGCAGTGGACCCTACAGGGGGCCTGGAAACACCATATATTTT
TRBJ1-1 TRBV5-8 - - CASSFPRGNTEAFF TGTGCCAGCAGCTTCCCCAGAGGGAACACTGAAGCTTTCTTT
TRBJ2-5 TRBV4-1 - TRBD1 CASSQVLRGTGGAGKETQYF TGCGCCAGCAGCCAAGTACTTAGGGGGACAGGGGGCGCCGGGAAAGAGACCCAGTACTTC
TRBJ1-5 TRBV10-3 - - CAISPDSSQPQHF TGTGCCATCAGTCCGGACAGTAGTCAGCCCCAGCATTTT
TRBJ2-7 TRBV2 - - CASGGRGQVSDEQYF TGTGCCAGCGGCGGGCGGGGCCAGGTCTCTGACGAGCAGTACTTC
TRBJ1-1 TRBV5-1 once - CASSRRNTEAFF TGCGCCAGCAGTAGGAGGAACACTGAAGCTTTCTTT
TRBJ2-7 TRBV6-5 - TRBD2 CASSYSGTSGSYEQYF TGTGCCAGCAGTTACTCCGGGACTAGCGGCTCCTACGAGCAGTACTTC
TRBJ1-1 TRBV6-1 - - CASSDTRDMNTEAFF TGTGCCAGCAGTGACACCAGAGACATGAACACTGAAGCTTTCTTT
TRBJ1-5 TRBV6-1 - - CASSEKGWLRDQPQHF TGTGCCAGCAGTGAAAAGGGGTGGCTCCGAGATCAGCCCCAGCATTTT
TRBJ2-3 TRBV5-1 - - CASSLGGEDTQYF TGCGCCAGCAGCTTAGGGGGGGAAGATACGCAGTATTTT
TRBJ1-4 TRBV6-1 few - CASSRGQFEKLFF TGTGCCAGCTCTAGAGGGCAGTTTGAAAAACTGTTTTTT
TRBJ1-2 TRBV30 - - CAWSERNRAQGYTF TGTGCCTGGAGTGAACGTAACAGGGCTCAAGGCTACACCTTC
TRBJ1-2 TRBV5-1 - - CASSLGQTLHGYTF TGCGCCAGCAGCTTGGGACAGACCCTTCATGGCTACACCTTC
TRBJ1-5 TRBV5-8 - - CASSYLAAQTGGPQHF TGTGCCAGCAGCTACCTGGCAGCACAGACGGGGGGACCCCAGCATTTT
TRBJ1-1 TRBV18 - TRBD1 CASSAGTGGLKDTEAFF TGTGCCAGCTCAGCCGGGACAGGGGGCTTGAAGGACACTGAAGCTTTCTTT
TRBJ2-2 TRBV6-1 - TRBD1 CASRSGQVAGELFF TGTGCCAGCAGATCGGGACAGGTAGCCGGGGAGCTGTTTTTT
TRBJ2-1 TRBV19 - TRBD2 CASSFGASGGSYNEQFF TGTGCCAGTAGTTTCGGGGCTAGCGGGGGCTCCTACAATGAGCAGTTCTTC
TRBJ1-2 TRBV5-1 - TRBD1 CASSRQDRGSYGYTF TGCGCCAGCAGCAGACAGGACAGGGGCTCCTATGGCTACACCTTC
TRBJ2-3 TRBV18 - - CASSLTGTPSTDTQYF TGTGCCAGCTCACTCACTGGGACACCCAGCACAGATACGCAGTATTTT
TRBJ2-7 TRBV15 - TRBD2 CATSRDISGGVYEQYF TGTGCCACCAGCAGAGATATTAGCGGGGGCGTGTACGAGCAGTACTTC
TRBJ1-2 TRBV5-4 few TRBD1 CASSLFGQGTYTF TGTGCCAGCAGCTTGTTCGGACAGGGTACCTACACCTTC
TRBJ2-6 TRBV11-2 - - CASSLDLVSGANVLTF TGTGCCAGCAGCTTAGATCTAGTTTCTGGGGCCAACGTCCTGACTTTC
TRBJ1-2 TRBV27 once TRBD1 CASSLRGQGAVGYTF TGTGCCAGCAGTTTACGAGGACAGGGAGCGGTTGGCTACACCTTC
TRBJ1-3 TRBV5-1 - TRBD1 CASRATGHSGNTIYF TGCGCCAGCAGGGCGACAGGGCACTCTGGAAACACCATATATTTT
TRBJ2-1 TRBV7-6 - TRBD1 CASSSGTGGREQFF TGTGCCAGCAGCTCCGGGACAGGGGGGCGGGAGCAGTTCTTC
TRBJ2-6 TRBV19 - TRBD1 CASSIGTGVAGANVLTF TGTGCCAGTAGTATAGGGACAGGAGTAGCTGGGGCCAACGTCCTGACTTTC
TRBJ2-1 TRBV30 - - CAWSVHGAWEQFF TGTGCCTGGAGTGTACATGGGGCTTGGGAGCAGTTCTTC
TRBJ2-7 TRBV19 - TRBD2 CASSETSGGFYEQYF TGTGCCAGTAGCGAGACTAGCGGGGGATTCTACGAGCAGTACTTC
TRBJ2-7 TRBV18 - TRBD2 CASSATPPAGGHEQYF TGTGCCAGCTCAGCAACTCCCCCCGCGGGGGGCCACGAGCAGTACTTC
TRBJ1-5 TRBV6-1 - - CASSEGPSSVQPQHF TGTGCCAGCAGTGAGGGCCCCTCATCCGTTCAGCCCCAGCATTTT
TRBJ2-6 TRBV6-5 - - CASSYSMGAGANVLTF TGTGCCAGCAGTTACTCGATGGGAGCTGGGGCCAACGTCCTGACTTTC
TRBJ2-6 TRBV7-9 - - CASSLEQYSGANVLTF TGTGCCAGCAGCTTAGAACAATACTCTGGGGCCAACGTCCTGACTTTC
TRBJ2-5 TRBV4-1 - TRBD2 CASSSLAGVAETQYF TGCGCCAGCAGCTCCCTAGCGGGAGTAGCTGAGACCCAGTACTTC
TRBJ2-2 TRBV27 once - CASSREVVGELFF TGTGCCAGCAGTCGAGAGGTGGTTGGGGAGCTGTTTTTT
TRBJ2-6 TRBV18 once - CASSPQFTDVSGANVLTF TGTGCCAGCTCACCCCAATTTACAGACGTCTCTGGGGCCAACGTCCTGACTTTC
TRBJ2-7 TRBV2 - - CASSGKVSEQYF TGTGCCAGCAGCGGGAAGGTTTCCGAGCAGTACTTC
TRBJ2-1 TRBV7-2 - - CASSLPGSKIYNEQFF TGTGCCAGCAGCCTCCCCGGTTCCAAGATTTACAATGAGCAGTTCTTC
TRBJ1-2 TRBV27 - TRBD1 CASSPTGGNYGYTF TGTGCCAGCAGCCCAACAGGGGGCAACTATGGCTACACCTTC
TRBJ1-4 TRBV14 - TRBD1 CASSQRRQGKTNEKLFF TGTGCCAGCAGCCAGAGAAGACAGGGTAAGACTAATGAAAAACTGTTTTTT
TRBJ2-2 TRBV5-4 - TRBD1 CASSTGQGYTGELFF TGTGCCAGCAGCACGGGACAGGGGTACACCGGGGAGCTGTTTTTT
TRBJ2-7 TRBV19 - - CASRRGLSSKEQYF TGTGCCAGTAGGAGAGGACTCTCAAGTAAAGAGCAGTACTTC